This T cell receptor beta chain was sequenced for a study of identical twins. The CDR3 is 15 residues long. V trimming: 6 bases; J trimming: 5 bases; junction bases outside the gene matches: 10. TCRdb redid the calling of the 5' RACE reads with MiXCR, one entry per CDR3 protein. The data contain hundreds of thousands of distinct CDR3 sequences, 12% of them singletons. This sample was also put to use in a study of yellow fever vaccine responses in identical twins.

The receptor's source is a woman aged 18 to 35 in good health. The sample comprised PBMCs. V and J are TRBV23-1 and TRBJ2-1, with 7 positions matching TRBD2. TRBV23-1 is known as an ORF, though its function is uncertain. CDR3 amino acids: CASRIGGTIDNEQFF. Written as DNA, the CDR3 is TGCGCCAGCAGGATCGGCGGGACTATAGACAATGAGCAGTTCTTC.